This TCR beta chain was observed in a study of blood T cell repertoires in COVID-19. Trimming removed 4 bases at V and 1 base at J, with 18 bases between. Germline lookup yields CDR1 SGHRS and CDR2 YFSETQ. This CDR3 is built from 16 residues. The repertoire was sequenced with immunoSEQ multiplex PCR; TCRdb's copy has only in-frame clones and lacks some. The repertoire has approximately 50,000 clones, roughly 90% of them found once; the top ten carry less than 30%. Sequencing was done on a sample of peripheral blood. The chain has TRBV5-1 and TRBJ2-7; the D gene is possibly TRBD2 (6 bases). The sequence was obtained from a woman of 80 years or more with acute or convalescent COVID-19. This CDR3 reads CASSQEEAGPSYEQYF. CDR3 DNA sequence: TGCGCCAGCAGCCAAGAGGAGGCGGGGCCTTCCTACGAGCAGTACTTC.